A single T cell receptor beta chain is shown here with its context. The source of the sample is a study of blood T cell repertoires in COVID-19. Background on the study: The United States, Italy and Spain supplied acute and convalescent COVID-19 samples.

J gave up 0 bases and V 2 bases, and 0 bases lay outside the gene matches. The CDR3 contains 15 residues. Germline CDR1 and CDR2: MNHNS and SASEGT. Per the authors' pipeline: Amplified reference gene primers provided the basis for estimating nucleated cell counts. Measured with immunoSEQ multiplex PCR; TCRdb has only the in-frame clones, and not every one. That table supplies the V and J calls and clone size; D and trimming were determined from the DNA. This sample has approximately 170,000 clones; around 88% occur once, and the top ten carry around 19%. The sequencing sample was made of peripheral blood. The chain joins TRBV6-1 to TRBJ2-1; TRBD2 aligns across 8 bases. The sequence came from a woman in her 70s who had recovered from COVID-19. This CDR3 reads CASSERGGSYNEQFF. In DNA, the CDR3 is TGTGCCAGCAGTGAACGGGGGGGCTCCTACAATGAGCAGTTCTTC.